The clone carrying this TCR beta chain has at least ten counts. These data belong to a study of identical twins' blood T cells. MiXCR, applied by TCRdb to the 5' RACE reads, yields one record per CDR3 protein. The data hold fewer than 450,000 distinct CDR3 sequences, with around 30% observed a single time. J lost 8 bases, V lost 5 bases, and 6 bases had no gene match. There are 14 residues in the CDR3. From germline, CDR1 is SGHVS and CDR2 FNYEAQ. The TCR comes from a woman aged 18 to 50 in good health. The material sequenced was PBMCs. The chain links TRBV7-6 to TRBJ1-4; 9 bases map to TRBD1. CDR3 coding DNA: TGTGCCAGCAGCCCACAGGGGGCAAGGGAAAAACTGTTTTTT. Translated: CASSPQGAREKLFF.